The T cell receptor beta chain described here comes from a study of T-cell memory formation after mild COVID-19. Whole-study results and caveats: Researchers report contracting CD4+ clones mostly in CM and EM, with CD8+ clones in EMRA. Some SARS-CoV-2-responding clones were already detected in memory before infection.

The sample holds a few counts of this clonotype. The antigen is undetermined. Per germline, CDR1 MGHRA and CDR2 YSYEKL. The CDR3 runs to 15 residues. Trimming cost V 0 bases and J 13 bases, with 21 bases left between them. TCRdb analysed the 5' RACE reads with MiXCR anew, one entry per CDR3 protein. The data contain about 390,000 distinct CDR3 sequences, about 21% of them singletons. This clonotype was sampled from an adult woman who had mild COVID-19 (a few samples of this study predate the infection). Cell type and time point are not known. What was sequenced was PBMCs or a T cell subset sorted from them (not recorded which). The rearrangement joins TRBV4-1 to TRBJ1-2; unclear D gene. The CDR3 nucleotides are TGCGCCAGCAGCCAAGATCTTTGGAAATACCAAACCTCCACCTTC. Its protein is CASSQDLWKYQTSTF.